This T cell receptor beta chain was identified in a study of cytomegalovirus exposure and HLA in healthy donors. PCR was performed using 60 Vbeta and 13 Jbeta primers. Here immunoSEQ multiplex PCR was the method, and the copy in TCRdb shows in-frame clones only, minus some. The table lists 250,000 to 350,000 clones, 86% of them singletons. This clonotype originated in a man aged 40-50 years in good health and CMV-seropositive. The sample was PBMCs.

In DNA form, the CDR3 reads TGTGCCAGCTCACCACTAGGACAGGGGATCCAAGAGACCCAGTACTTC. It translates to CASSPLGQGIQETQYF. The chain links TRBV18 to TRBJ2-5; TRBD1 agrees at 9 bases. The CDR3 runs 16 residues. The junction had 4 bases not matched to a gene; V was cut back by 1 base and J by 1 base. The germline gives CDR1 KGHSH, CDR2 LQKENI.